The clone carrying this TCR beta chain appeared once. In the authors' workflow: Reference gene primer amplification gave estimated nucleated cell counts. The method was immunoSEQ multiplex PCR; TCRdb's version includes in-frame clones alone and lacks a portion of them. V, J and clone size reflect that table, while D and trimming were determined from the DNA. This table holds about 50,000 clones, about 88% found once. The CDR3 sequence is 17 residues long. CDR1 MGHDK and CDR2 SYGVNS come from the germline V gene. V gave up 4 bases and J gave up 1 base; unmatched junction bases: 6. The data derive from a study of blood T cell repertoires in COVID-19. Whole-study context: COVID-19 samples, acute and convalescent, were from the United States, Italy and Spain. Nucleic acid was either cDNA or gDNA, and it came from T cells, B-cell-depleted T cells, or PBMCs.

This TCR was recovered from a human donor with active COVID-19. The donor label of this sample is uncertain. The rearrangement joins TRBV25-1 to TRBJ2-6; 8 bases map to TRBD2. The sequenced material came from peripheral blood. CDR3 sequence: CASSAGGLSSGANVLTF. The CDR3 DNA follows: TGTGCCAGCAGTGCGGGGGGGCTGAGTTCTGGGGCCAACGTCCTGACTTTC.